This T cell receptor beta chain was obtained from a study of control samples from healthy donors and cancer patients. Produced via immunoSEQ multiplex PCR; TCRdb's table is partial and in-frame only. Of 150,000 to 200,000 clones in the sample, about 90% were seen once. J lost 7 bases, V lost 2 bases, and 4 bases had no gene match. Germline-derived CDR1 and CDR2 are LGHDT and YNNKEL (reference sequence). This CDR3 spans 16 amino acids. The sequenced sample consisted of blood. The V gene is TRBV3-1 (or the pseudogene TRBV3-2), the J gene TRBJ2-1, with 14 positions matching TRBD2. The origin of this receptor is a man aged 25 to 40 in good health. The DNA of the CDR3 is TGTGCCAGCAGCCAAAGGACTAGCGGGAGGACGAATGAGCAGTTCTTC. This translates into CASSQRTSGRTNEQFF.